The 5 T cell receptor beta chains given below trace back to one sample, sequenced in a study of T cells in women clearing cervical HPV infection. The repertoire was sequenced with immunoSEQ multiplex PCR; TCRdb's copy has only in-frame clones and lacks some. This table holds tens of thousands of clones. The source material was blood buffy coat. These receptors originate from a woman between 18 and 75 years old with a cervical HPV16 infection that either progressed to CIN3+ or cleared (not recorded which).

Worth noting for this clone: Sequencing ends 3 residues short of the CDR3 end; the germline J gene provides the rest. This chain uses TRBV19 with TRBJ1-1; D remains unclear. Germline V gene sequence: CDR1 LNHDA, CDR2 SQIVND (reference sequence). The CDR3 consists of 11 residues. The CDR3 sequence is CASSRRYGAFF. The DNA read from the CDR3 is TGTGCCAGTAGCCGTAGATATGGA.

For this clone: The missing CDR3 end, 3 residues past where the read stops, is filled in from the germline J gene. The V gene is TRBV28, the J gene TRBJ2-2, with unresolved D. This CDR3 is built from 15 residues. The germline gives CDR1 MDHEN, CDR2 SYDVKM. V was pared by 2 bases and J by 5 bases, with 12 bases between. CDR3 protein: CASSLGSLRTGELFF. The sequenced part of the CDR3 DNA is TGTGCCAGCAGTTTAGGCAGTCTGAGGACCGGGGAG.

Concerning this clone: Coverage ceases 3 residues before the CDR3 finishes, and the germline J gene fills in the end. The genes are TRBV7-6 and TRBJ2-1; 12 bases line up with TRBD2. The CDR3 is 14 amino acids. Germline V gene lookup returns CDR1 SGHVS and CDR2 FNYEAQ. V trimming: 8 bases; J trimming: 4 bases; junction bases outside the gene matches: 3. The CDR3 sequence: CASGLAGGYNEQFF. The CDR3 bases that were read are TGTGCCAGCGGGCTAGCGGGGGGGTACAATGAG.

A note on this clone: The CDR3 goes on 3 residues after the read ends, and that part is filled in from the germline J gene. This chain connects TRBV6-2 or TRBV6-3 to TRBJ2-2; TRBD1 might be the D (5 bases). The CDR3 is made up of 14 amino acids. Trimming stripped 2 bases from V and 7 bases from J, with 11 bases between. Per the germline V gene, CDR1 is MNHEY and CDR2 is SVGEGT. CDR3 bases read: TGTGCCAGCAGTTACAGCATTCAGGGCGGGGAG. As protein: CASSYSIQGGE. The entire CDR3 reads CASSYSIQGGELFF.

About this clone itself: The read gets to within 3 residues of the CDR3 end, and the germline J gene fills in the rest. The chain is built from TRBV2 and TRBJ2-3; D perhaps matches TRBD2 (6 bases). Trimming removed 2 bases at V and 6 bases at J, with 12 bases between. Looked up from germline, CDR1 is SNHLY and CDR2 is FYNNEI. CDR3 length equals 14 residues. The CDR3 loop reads CASSENVAGDTQYF. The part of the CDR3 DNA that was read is TGTGCCAGCAGTGAAAATGTGGCGGGGGATACG.